This T cell receptor (beta chain) was captured by sequencing in a study of blood T cell repertoires in COVID-19. Turning to the study itself: Donors in the United States, Italy and Spain gave samples during acute or convalescent COVID-19.

The V gene lost 0 bases and the J gene lost 6 bases, with 12 bases spanning the gap. The germline gives CDR1 MGHRA, CDR2 YSYEKL. The CDR3 has 16 amino acids. Patients in Seattle were enrolled during active infection, then followed longitudinally. The data were produced by immunoSEQ multiplex PCR, yet TCRdb's version contains in-frame clones alone and is incomplete. Of roughly 150,000 clones listed, around 81% are singletons. The sample was peripheral blood. This TCR was sampled from a woman aged 80 or over with COVID-19, enrolled during active disease. This sequence joins TRBV4-1 and TRBJ1-6; D is uncertain. CDR3 DNA: TGCGCCAGCAGCCAAGATGGTGGCGGCGTTAATTCACCCCTCCACTTT. The encoded protein is CASSQDGGGVNSPLHF.